The rows below give T cell receptor beta chains drawn from one sample of a study of cytomegalovirus exposure and HLA in healthy donors. Repertoires were generated with immunoSEQ multiplex PCR, while TCRdb's copy carries only in-frame clones and drops some. The table has 250,000 or so clones, about 90% seen once. The specimen was PBMCs. Receptors originate from a man aged 18 to 30 in good health and CMV-seropositive. CDR3s include the opening cysteine and the closing phenylalanine or tryptophan. D genes are given only for firm matches. Clone size is stated in some rows and not others, as once, few, many or a class when expanded.

j_call,d_call,clone_size,v_call,cdr3_nt,cdr3_aa
TRBJ1-2,-,once,TRBV9,TGTGCCAGCAGCGTAGGGCCGGAACCTAACTATGGCTACACCTTC,CASSVGPEPNYGYTF
TRBJ2-5,TRBD2,-,TRBV6-6,TGTGCCAGCAGTCGTAATAGCGGGAGCGGGCGAGAGACCCAGTACTTC,CASSRNSGSGRETQYF
TRBJ2-2,-,-,TRBV7-2,TGTGCCAGCAGCTTAGACCCTCTAGGGAACGGGGAGCTGTTTTTT,CASSLDPLGNGELFF
TRBJ2-1,-,once,TRBV19,TGTGCCAGTAGTATAGTTCAGGCCAATGAGCAGTTCTTC,CASSIVQANEQFF
TRBJ2-3,-,-,TRBV6-5,TGTGCCACCACCCCCCCGGGCGTGGATACGCAGTATTTT,CATTPPGVDTQYF
TRBJ2-7,TRBD1,-,TRBV5-6,TGTGCCAGCAGTTTCGGGACAGGGACGTCCTACGAGCAGTACTTC,CASSFGTGTSYEQYF
TRBJ2-7,-,-,TRBV6-5,TGTGCCAGCAGTCCGATCGGAAAACAAGACTACGAGCAGTACTTC,CASSPIGKQDYEQYF
TRBJ2-7,TRBD1,-,TRBV11-3,TGTGCCAGCAGCCGAGGGGGCTCAGGCTCCTACGAGCAGTACTTC,CASSRGGSGSYEQYF
TRBJ2-7,TRBD2,-,TRBV27,TGTGCCAGCAGAAGGACTAGCGGAGTTTCCTACGAGCAGTACTTC,CASRRTSGVSYEQYF
TRBJ2-3,-,-,TRBV19,TGTGCCAGTAGTATAGATCGTATGGGACACAACACAGATACGCAGTATTTT,CASSIDRMGHNTDTQYF
TRBJ1-5,-,-,TRBV5-8,TGTGCCAGCAGCTTGAGACAGCCACAGCCCCAGCATTTT,CASSLRQPQPQHF
TRBJ1-1,-,-,TRBV15,TGTGCCACCAGCAGTGGAACCGACAGACCGAACACTGAAGCTTTCTTT,CATSSGTDRPNTEAFF
TRBJ1-1,TRBD1,-,TRBV6-4,TGTGCCAGCAGTCCCGGGACAGAGGGGAGAAAAGCTTTCTTT,CASSPGTEGRKAFF
TRBJ2-5,TRBD2,-,TRBV6-1,TGTGCCAGCAGTTCGGGGGACCGGGGGGCCCAGTACTTC,CASSSGDRGAQYF
TRBJ2-3,-,few,TRBV30,TGTGCCTGGAGTGGACAGGACCTCAGCACAGATACGCAGTATTTT,CAWSGQDLSTDTQYF
TRBJ2-7,-,-,TRBV7-9,TGTGCCAGCAGGCCACGCTCACGGGGCGAGCAGTACTTC,CASRPRSRGEQYF
TRBJ1-2,TRBD1,many,TRBV5-4,TGTGCCAGCAGCTTGGGACAGGGGAACTATGGCTACACCTTC,CASSLGQGNYGYTF